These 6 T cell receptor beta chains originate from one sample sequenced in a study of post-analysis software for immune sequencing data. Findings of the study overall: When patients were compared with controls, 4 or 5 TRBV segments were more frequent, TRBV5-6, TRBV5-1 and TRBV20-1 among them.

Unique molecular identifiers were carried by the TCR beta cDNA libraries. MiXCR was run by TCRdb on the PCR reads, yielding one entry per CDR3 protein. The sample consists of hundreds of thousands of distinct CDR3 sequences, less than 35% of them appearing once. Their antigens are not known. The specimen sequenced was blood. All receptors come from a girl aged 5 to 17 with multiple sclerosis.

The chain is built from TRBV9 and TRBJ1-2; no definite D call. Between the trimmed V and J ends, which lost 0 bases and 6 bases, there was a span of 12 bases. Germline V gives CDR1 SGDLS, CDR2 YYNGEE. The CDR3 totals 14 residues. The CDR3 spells CASSVETSWHGYTF. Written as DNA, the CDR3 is TGTGCCAGCAGCGTAGAAACATCTTGGCATGGCTACACCTTC.

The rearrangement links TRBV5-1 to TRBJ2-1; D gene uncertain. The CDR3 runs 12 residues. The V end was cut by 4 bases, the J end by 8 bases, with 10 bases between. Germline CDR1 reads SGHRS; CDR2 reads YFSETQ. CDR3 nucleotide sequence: TGCGCCAGCAGCCCGCGGATGGATGAGCAGTTCTTC. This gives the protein CASSPRMDEQFF. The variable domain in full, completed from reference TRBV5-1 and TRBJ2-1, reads KAGVTQTPRYLIKTRGQQVTLSCSPISGHRSVSWYQQTPGQGLQFLFEYFSETQRNKGNFPGRFSGRQFSNSRSEMNVSTLELGDSALYLCASSPRMDEQFFGPGTRLTVL.

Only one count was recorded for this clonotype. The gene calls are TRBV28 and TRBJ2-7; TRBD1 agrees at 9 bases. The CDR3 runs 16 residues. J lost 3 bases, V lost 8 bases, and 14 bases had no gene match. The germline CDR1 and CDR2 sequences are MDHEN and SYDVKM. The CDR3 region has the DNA TGTGCCAGCTCCGGGACAGGGAGGGGGGATGTCTACGAGCAGTACTTC. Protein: CASSGTGRGDVYEQYF.

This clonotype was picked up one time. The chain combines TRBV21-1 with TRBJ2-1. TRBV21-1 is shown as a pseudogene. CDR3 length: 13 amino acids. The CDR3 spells CASSKVRRDEQFF. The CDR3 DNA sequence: TGTGCCAGCAGCAAAGTGCGACGGGATGAGCAGTTCTTC.

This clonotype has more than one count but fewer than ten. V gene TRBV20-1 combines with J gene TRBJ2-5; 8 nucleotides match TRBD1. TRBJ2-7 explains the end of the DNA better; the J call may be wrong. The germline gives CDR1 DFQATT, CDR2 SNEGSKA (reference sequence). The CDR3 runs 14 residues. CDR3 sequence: CSARDGQGVIEQYF. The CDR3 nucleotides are TGCAGTGCTAGAGACGGACAGGGTGTCATCGAGCAGTACTTC.

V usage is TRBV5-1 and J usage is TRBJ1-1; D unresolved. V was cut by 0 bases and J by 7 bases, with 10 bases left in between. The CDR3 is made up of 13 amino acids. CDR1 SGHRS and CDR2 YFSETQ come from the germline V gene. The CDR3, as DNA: TGCGCCAGCAGCTTGGGCCACTGGAATGAAGCTTTCTTT. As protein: CASSLGHWNEAFF. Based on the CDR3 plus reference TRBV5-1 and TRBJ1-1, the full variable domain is KAGVTQTPRYLIKTRGQQVTLSCSPISGHRSVSWYQQTPGQGLQFLFEYFSETQRNKGNFPGRFSGRQFSNSRSEMNVSTLELGDSALYLCASSLGHWNEAFFGQGTRLTVV.